This TCR beta chain comes out of a study of blood T cell repertoires in COVID-19. Original handling: Estimation of nucleated cell counts relied on the amplification of reference gene primers. The repertoire was sequenced with immunoSEQ multiplex PCR; TCRdb's copy has only in-frame clones and lacks some. From that table come the V and J calls and clone size; the DNA was used to work out D and trimming. The sample carries 200,000 to 300,000 clones, more than 75% recorded once. The CDR3 has 14 residues. Deletions cut 4 bases from V and 3 bases from J, with 13 bases between. The germline V gene encodes CDR1 MGHRA and CDR2 YSYEKL.

Material for sequencing was peripheral blood. The chain employs TRBV4-1 and TRBJ2-7; weak D call: TRBD2 (6 bases). The sequence came from a man aged 35 to 55 who had recovered from COVID-19. CDR3 residues: CASSPYGSSYEQYF. Here the CDR3 DNA reads TGCGCCAGCAGCCCGTACGGGAGTAGCTACGAGCAGTACTTC.